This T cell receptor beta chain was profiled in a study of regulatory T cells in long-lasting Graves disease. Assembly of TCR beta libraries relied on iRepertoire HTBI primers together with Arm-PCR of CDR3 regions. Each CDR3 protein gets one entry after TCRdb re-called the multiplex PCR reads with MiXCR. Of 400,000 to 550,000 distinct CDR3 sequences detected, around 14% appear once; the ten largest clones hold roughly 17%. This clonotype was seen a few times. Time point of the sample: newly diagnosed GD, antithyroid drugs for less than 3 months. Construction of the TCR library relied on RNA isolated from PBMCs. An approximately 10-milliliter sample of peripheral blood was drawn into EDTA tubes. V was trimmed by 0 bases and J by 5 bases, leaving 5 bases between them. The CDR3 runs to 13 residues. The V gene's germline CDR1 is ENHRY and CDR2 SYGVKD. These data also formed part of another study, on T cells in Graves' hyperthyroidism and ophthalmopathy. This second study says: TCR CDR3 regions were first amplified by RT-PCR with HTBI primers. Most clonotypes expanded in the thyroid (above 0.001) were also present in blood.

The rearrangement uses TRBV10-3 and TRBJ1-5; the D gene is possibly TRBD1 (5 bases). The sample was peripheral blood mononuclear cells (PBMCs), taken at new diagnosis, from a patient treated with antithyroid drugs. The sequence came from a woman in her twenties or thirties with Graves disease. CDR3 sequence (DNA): TGTGCCATCAGTGAGTCGGGGGATCAGCCCCAGCATTTT. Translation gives CAISESGDQPQHF.